This TCR beta chain was retrieved from a study of blood T cell repertoires in COVID-19. About the research overall: Spain, Italy and the United States supplied samples that represented acute and convalescent COVID-19. The analysed material was cDNA or gDNA that came from T cells, B-cell-depleted T cells, or PBMCs.

V lost 6 bases to trimming and J lost 9 bases, with 22 bases between them. This CDR3 is built from 15 residues. CDR1 MNHEY and CDR2 SVGAGI come from the germline V gene. Using immunoSEQ multiplex PCR, the repertoire was profiled, and TCRdb retains in-frame clones only, with some absent. The sample has around 280,000 clones; 75% to 90% are singletons. This clone has just one count. Participants were aged roughly 18 to 90 years, lived in roughly 23 US areas, and enrolled virtually. Grouping used clinical history reported by participants in a survey and questionnaire. Sample: PBMCs or T cells enriched from blood (not recorded which). The sequence came from a woman between 40 and 50 years old who had recovered from COVID-19. The chain combines TRBV6-5 with TRBJ2-3; D is perhaps TRBD2 (5 bases). The CDR3 DNA reads TGTGCCAGCAGGGTATCAGAGGGCCCCGCGTGGACGCAGTATTTT. Its translation: CASRVSEGPAWTQYF.